Given below is one T cell receptor (beta chain) in context. This entry belongs to a study of blood T cell repertoires in COVID-19. Study background: COVID-19 samples, acute and convalescent, were from the United States, Italy and Spain. Nucleic acid was either cDNA or gDNA, and it came from T cells, B-cell-depleted T cells, or PBMCs.

As processed by the authors: The assay estimated nucleated cells by amplifying reference gene primers. This table comes from immunoSEQ multiplex PCR, and its TCRdb copy is limited to in-frame clones, with some not included. V and J calls and clone size are as listed in that table; D and trimming were resolved from the DNA. The table includes 25,000 to 30,000 clones, about 80% detected once. Deletions cut 5 bases from V and 6 bases from J, with 20 bases between. The germline gives CDR1 MDHEN, CDR2 SYDVKM. This CDR3 region has 15 residues. The sequence derives from a man between 65 and 85 years old with active COVID-19. This chain joins TRBV28 and TRBJ2-7, with D possibly being TRBD1 (6 bases). Input material: peripheral blood. The CDR3 DNA reads TGTGCCAGCAGTCCAGGGGAGATATCATATAGCGAGCAGTACTTC. Translated, it gives CASSPGEISYSEQYF.